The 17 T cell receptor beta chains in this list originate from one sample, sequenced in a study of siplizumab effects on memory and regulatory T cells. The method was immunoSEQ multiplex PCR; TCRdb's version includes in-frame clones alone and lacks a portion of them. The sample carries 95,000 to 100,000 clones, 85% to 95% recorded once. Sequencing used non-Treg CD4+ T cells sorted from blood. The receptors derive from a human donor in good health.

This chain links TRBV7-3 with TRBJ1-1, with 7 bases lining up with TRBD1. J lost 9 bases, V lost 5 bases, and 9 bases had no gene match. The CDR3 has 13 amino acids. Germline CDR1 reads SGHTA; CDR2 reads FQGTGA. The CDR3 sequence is CASSTTRGQKAFF. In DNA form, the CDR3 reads TGTGCCAGCAGCACAACCCGGGGACAGAAAGCTTTCTTT.

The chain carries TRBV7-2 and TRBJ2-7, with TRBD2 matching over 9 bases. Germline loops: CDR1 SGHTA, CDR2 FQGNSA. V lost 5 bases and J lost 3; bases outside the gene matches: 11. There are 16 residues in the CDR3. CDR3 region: CASSTAEAGGFYEQYF. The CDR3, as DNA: TGTGCCAGCAGCACTGCAGAGGCGGGAGGGTTCTACGAGCAGTACTTC.

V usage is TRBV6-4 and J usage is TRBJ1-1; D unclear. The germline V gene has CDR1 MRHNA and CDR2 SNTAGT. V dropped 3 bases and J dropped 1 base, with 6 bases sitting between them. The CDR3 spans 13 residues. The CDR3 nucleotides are TGTGCCAGCAGTGAAGGTGGGAACACTGAAGCTTTCTTT. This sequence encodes CASSEGGNTEAFF.

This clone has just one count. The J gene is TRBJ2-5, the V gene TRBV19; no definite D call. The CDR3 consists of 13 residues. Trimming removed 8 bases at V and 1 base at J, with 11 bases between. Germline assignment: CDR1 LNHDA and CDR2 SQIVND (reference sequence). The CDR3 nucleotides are TGTGCCAGTCGGCAAACCATCCAAGAGACCCAGTACTTC. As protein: CASRQTIQETQYF.

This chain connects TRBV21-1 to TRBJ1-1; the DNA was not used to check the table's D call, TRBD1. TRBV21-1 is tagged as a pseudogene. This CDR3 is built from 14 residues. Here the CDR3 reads CASSKGAEDTEAFF. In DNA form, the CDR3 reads TGTGCCAGCAGCAAGGGGGCAGAGGACACTGAAGCTTTCTTT.

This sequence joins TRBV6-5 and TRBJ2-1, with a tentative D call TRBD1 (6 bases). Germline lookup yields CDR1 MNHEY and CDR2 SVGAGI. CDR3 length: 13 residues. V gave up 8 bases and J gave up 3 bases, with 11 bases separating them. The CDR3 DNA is TGTGCCAGCCAGGGGTCCCTCTACAATGAGCAGTTCTTC. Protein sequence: CASQGSLYNEQFF.

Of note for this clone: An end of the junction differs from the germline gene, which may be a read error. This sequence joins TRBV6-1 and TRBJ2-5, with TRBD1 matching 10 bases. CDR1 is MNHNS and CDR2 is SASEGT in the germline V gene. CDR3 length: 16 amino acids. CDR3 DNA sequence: TGTGCCATCAGTGGCTCCGGGACAGGGGCCCGAGAGACCCAGTACTTC. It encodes CAISGSGTGARETQYF.

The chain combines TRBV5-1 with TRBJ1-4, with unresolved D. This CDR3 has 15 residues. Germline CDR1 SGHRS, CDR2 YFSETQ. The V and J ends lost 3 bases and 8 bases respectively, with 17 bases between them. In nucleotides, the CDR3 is TGCGCCAGCAGCTCGGCGGGTAGGGCGGGAGAAAAACTGTTTTTT. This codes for CASSSAGRAGEKLFF. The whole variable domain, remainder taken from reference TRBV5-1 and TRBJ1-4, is KAGVTQTPRYLIKTRGQQVTLSCSPISGHRSVSWYQQTPGQGLQFLFEYFSETQRNKGNFPGRFSGRQFSNSRSEMNVSTLELGDSALYLCASSSAGRAGEKLFFGSGTQLSVL.

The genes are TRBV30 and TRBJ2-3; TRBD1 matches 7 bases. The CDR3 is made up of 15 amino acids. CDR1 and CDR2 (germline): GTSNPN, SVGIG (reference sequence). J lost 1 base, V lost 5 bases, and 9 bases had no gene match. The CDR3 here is CAWSDLGTGTDTQYF. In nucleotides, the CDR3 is TGTGCCTGGTCCGACCTCGGGACAGGCACAGATACGCAGTATTTT.

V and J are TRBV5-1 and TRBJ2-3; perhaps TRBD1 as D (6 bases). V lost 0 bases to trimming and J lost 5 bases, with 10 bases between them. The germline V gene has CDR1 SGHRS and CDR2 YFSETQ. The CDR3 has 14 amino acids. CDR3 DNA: TGCGCCAGCAGCTTGGTTGGACAGAGAGATACGCAGTATTTT. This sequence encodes CASSLVGQRDTQYF.

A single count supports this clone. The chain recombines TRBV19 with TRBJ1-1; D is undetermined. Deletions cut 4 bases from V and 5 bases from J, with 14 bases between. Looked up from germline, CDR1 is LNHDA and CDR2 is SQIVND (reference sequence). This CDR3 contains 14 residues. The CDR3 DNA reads TGTGCCAGTAGTACCTCGCGGGTCGGGACTGAAGCTTTCTTT. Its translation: CASSTSRVGTEAFF.

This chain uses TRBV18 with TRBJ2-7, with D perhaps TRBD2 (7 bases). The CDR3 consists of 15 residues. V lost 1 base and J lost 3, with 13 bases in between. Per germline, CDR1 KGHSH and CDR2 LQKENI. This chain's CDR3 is CASSPRTGRVYEQYF. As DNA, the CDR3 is TGTGCCAGCTCACCACGAACAGGGAGGGTCTACGAGCAGTACTTC.

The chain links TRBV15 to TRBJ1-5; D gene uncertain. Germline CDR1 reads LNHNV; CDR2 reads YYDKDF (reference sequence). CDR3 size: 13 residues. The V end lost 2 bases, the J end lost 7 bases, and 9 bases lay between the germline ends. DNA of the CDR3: TGTGCCACCAGCAGATTTGGTGGGCAGCCCCAGCATTTT. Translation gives CATSRFGGQPQHF.

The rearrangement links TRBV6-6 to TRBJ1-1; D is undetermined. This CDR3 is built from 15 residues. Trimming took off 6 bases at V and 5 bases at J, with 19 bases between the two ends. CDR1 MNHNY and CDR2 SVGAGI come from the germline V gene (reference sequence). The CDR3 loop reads CASRIGPAGRTEAFF. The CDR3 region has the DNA TGTGCCAGCAGAATTGGACCCGCCGGTCGGACTGAAGCTTTCTTT.

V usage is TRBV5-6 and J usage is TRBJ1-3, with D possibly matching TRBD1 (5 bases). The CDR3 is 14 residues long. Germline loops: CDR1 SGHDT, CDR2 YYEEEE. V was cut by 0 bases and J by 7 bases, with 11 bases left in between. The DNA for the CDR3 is TGTGCCAGCAGCTTGGGAGGGGCCCCGAACACCATATATTTT. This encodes CASSLGGAPNTIYF.

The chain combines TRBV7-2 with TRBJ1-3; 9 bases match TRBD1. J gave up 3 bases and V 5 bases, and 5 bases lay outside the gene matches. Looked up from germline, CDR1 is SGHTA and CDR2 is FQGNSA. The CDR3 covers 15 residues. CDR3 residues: CASSKTGGNGNTIYF. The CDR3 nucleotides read TGTGCCAGCAGCAAGACAGGGGGGAATGGAAACACCATATATTTT.

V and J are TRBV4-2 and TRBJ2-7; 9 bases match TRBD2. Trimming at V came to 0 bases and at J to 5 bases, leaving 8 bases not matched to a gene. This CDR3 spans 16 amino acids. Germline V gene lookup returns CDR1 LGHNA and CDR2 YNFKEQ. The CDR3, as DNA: TGTGCCAGCAGCCAAGATGGAGTAGCGGGAGTTAACGAGCAGTACTTC. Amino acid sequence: CASSQDGVAGVNEQYF.